These 22 T cell receptor beta chains came from one sample sequenced in a study of HIV-infected patients and healthy controls. Follow-up blood was drawn about 14 weeks, roughly three months, after antiretroviral therapy began. All unsorted peripheral T cells were captured because whole blood was used without fractionation. 400 to 550 ng RNA was reverse transcribed with alpha and beta constant-region primers. Using multiplexing indices, alpha and beta chain libraries were generated apart by chain-specific third strand synthesis. One entry per CDR3 protein, called by TCRdb with MiXCR from the 5' RACE reads. The sample carries about 5,700 distinct CDR3 sequences, roughly 9.7% recorded once. Source: blood, taken during antiretroviral therapy. These receptors came from an adult with HIV infection.

A word on this clonotype: This may stem from a read error, because a much larger clone lies one nucleotide away. The chain is built from TRBV11-2 and TRBJ2-3; TRBD1 might be the D (5 bases). Germline V gene lookup returns CDR1 SGHAT and CDR2 FQNNGV. Trimming cost V 0 bases and J 14 bases, with 21 bases left between them. The length of the CDR3 is 15 residues. The CDR3 bases are TGTGCCAGCAGCTTAGAGGGTAGGGGCCGAGCTTCGCGGTATTTT. Translating gives CASSLEGRGRASRYF.

V is TRBV2 and J is TRBJ2-7; D is uncertain. Germline values: CDR1 SNHLY, CDR2 FYNNEI. The CDR3 is 12 residues long. V lost 6 bases and J lost 3, with 9 bases in between. The CDR3 sequence is CASRGIDYEQYF. CDR3 nucleotide sequence: TGTGCCAGCAGGGGTATTGACTACGAGCAGTACTTC.

The chain employs TRBV11-3 and TRBJ2-1, with D perhaps TRBD1 or TRBD2 (6 bases each). The germline V gene encodes CDR1 SGHNT and CDR2 YENEEA. The CDR3 contains 16 residues. V lost 4 bases, J lost 4 bases, and 17 bases lay in between. In DNA, the CDR3 is TGTGCCAGCAGCTCTGGGGGGCCAGAATTATACAATGAGCAGTTCTTC. It specifies CASSSGGPELYNEQFF.

The V and J genes are TRBV9 and TRBJ2-7; tentative D call: TRBD2 (6 bases). In germline, CDR1 is SGDLS, CDR2 YYNGEE. This CDR3 has 15 residues. Trimming took 3 bases from V and 0 from J, leaving 13 bases between them. The CDR3 protein is CASSEGTWSSYEQYF. CDR3 nucleotides: TGTGCCAGCAGCGAAGGGACTTGGAGCTCCTACGAGCAGTACTTC.

V gene TRBV5-1 combines with J gene TRBJ2-1; tentatively, D is TRBD1 (7 bases). Germline CDR1 is SGHRS and CDR2 is YFSETQ. V lost 2 bases and J lost 7, with 13 bases in between. The length of the CDR3 is 14 residues. For the CDR3, the DNA is TGCGCCAGCAGCTTAGAGACAGGGAGGAATGAGCAGTTCTTC. Translated: CASSLETGRNEQFF.

This clonotype has a count of ten or more. The rearrangement uses TRBV12-3 or TRBV12-4 and TRBJ2-7; the match to TRBD2 covers 13 bases. There are 13 residues in the CDR3. V lost 3 bases and J lost 9; bases outside the gene matches: 2. The CDR3 is CASSFGLAGVQYF. The CDR3 DNA reads as TGTGCCAGCAGTTTCGGACTAGCGGGAGTGCAGTACTTC.

In this sample, this clonotype turned up many times. The rearrangement links TRBV29-1 to TRBJ2-2, with 11 positions matching TRBD2. Per the germline V gene, CDR1 is SQVTM and CDR2 is ANQGSEA. V shed 6 bases and J 5 bases; nucleotides not matched to a gene: 5. This CDR3 is built from 14 residues. The CDR3 DNA is TGCAGCGTCCCGGGACTAGCGGATACCGGGGAGCTGTTTTTT. Translated: CSVPGLADTGELFF.

This clonotype is labeled medium-sized. This chain joins TRBV5-1 and TRBJ1-3, with 7 bases lining up with TRBD1. The CDR3 length is 15 residues. The junction had 4 bases not matched to a gene; V was cut back by 4 bases and J by 0 bases. The germline CDR1 and CDR2 sequences are SGHRS and YFSETQ. The CDR3 here is CASSHGTVSGNTIYF. CDR3 bases: TGCGCCAGCAGCCACGGGACAGTCTCTGGAAACACCATATATTTT.

At least ten counts were recorded for this clonotype. The V and J genes are TRBV19 and TRBJ2-1; the D is unclear. Trimming pared 6 bases from V and 0 bases from J, leaving 24 bases between. CDR1 LNHDA and CDR2 SQIVND come from the germline V gene (reference sequence). The CDR3 has 19 residues. CDR3 sequence: CASRILHMVQISSYNEQFF. The CDR3 bases are TGTGCCAGTAGAATTCTCCACATGGTCCAAATCAGCTCCTACAATGAGCAGTTCTTC.

This clonotype has at least ten counts. This chain connects TRBV27 to TRBJ1-4; D may be TRBD1 (6 bases). Germline CDR1 reads MNHEY; CDR2 reads SMNVEV (reference sequence). Trimming pared 5 bases from V and 2 bases from J, leaving 15 bases between. This CDR3 region has 16 residues. CDR3 residues: CASSRDTRRTNEKLFF. The CDR3 coding sequence is TGTGCCAGCAGTCGGGACACCAGAAGGACTAATGAAAAACTGTTTTTT.

This clonotype has only a few counts. V is TRBV20-1 and J is TRBJ2-7, with a possible D match to TRBD1 (5 bases). V lost 0 bases and J lost 1, with 16 bases in between. Germline V gene lookup returns CDR1 DFQATT and CDR2 SNEGSKA (reference sequence). The CDR3 loop spans 16 amino acids. This CDR3 reads CSARDSLGAGSYEQYF. The CDR3 DNA reads as TGCAGTGCTAGAGATTCCCTAGGGGCCGGTTCCTACGAGCAGTACTTC.

The genes are TRBV7-3 and TRBJ2-1; 8 bases are shared with TRBD2. The CDR3 is made up of 16 amino acids. The junction had 14 bases not matched to a gene; V was cut back by 4 bases and J by 9 bases. Germline V gene data show CDR1 as SGHTA and CDR2 as FQGTGA. CDR3 bases: TGTGCCAGCAGCTCCCTCCCTAGCGGGCCCTTTACTGAGCAGTTCTTC. This encodes CASSSLPSGPFTEQFF.

The J gene is TRBJ1-1, the V gene TRBV7-8; 8 positions match TRBD1. Germline V gene lookup returns CDR1 SGHVS and CDR2 FQNEAQ. The CDR3 totals 16 residues. V shed 1 base and J 3 bases; nucleotides not matched to a gene: 7. DNA for the CDR3: TGTGCCAGCAGCTTAGAGGACAGGGTTAGTGACACTGAAGCTTTCTTT. Protein: CASSLEDRVSDTEAFF. The full variable domain, with the rest looked up from reference TRBV7-8 and TRBJ1-1, is GAGVSQSPRYKVAKRGQDVALRCDPISGHVSLFWYQQALGQGPEFLTYFQNEAQLDKSGLPSDRFFAERPEGSVSTLKIQRTQQEDSAVYLCASSLEDRVSDTEAFFGQGTRLTVV.

In this sample, this clonotype turned up many times. The chain links TRBV29-1 to TRBJ2-3; maybe TRBD2 (5 bases). The germline V gene has CDR1 SQVTM and CDR2 ANQGSEA. CDR3 size: 13 residues. Trimming took off 3 bases at V and 0 bases at J, with 7 bases between the two ends. The DNA for the CDR3 is TGCAGCGTTGATGGCGGGAGCACAGATACGCAGTATTTT. It is translated as CSVDGGSTDTQYF.

This clonotype is labeled medium-sized. This rearrangement joins TRBV6-6 to TRBJ1-6; D might be TRBD1 (6 bases). The V end lost 5 bases, the J end lost 0 bases, and 11 bases lay between the germline ends. The CDR3 is 16 amino acids. Germline CDR1 is MNHNY and CDR2 is SVGAGI (reference sequence). The CDR3 region is CASSPGQSSYNSPLHF. CDR3 DNA: TGTGCCAGCAGTCCCGGACAGAGCTCCTATAATTCACCCCTCCACTTT.

This clonotype counts as medium-sized. V usage is TRBV4-2 and J usage is TRBJ2-7; D is uncertain. This CDR3 is 13 amino acids long. The V gene lost 1 base and the J gene lost 1 base, with 5 bases spanning the gap. In germline, CDR1 is LGHNA, CDR2 YNFKEQ. CDR3: CASSQGSSYEQYF. The CDR3 bases are TGTGCCAGCAGCCAAGGGAGTTCCTACGAGCAGTACTTC.

The V and J genes are TRBV4-1 and TRBJ1-1; a possible D gene is TRBD1 (5 bases). V was cut by 0 bases and J by 4 bases, with 12 bases left in between. The CDR3 is 15 residues long. The germline gives CDR1 MGHRA, CDR2 YSYEKL. The CDR3 DNA sequence: TGCGCCAGCAGCCAAGAGCGGGGGTTCGGCACTGAAGCTTTCTTT. Translating it yields CASSQERGFGTEAFF.

In this sample, this clonotype turned up many times. The rearrangement joins TRBV11-2 to TRBJ2-1; TRBD2 matches 8 bases. The CDR3 is made up of 15 amino acids. Germline V gives CDR1 SGHAT, CDR2 FQNNGV. The V and J ends lost 5 bases and 0 bases, in that order; junction bases with no gene match: 3. In DNA form, the CDR3 reads TGTGCCAGCAGCCAAAGCGGGAGCTCCTACAATGAGCAGTTCTTC. It codes for CASSQSGSSYNEQFF.

The chain joins TRBV19 to TRBJ2-5; 11 positions agree with TRBD1. Losses at the gene ends were 4 bases for V and 5 bases for J; bases not matched to a gene: 9. Germline lookup yields CDR1 LNHDA and CDR2 SQIVND (reference sequence). The CDR3 runs 16 residues. CDR3: CASSTRDRGTVETQYF. In DNA form, the CDR3 reads TGTGCCAGTAGTACAAGGGACAGGGGGACCGTGGAGACCCAGTACTTC.

In DNA form, the CDR3 reads TGCAGTGCTAGTTTAGCGGGAAGCCCCCCGCGCACAGATACGCAGTATTTT. Its protein is CSASLAGSPPRTDTQYF. This chain joins TRBV20-1 and TRBJ2-3, with 8 bases lining up with TRBD2. CDR3 length: 17 amino acids. V was pared by 3 bases and J by 1 base, with 12 bases of the junction left unmatched. Germline-derived CDR1 and CDR2 are DFQATT and SNEGSKA (reference sequence).

This clonotype counts as medium-sized. The V and J genes are TRBV28 and TRBJ1-2; D remains ambiguous. V was clipped by 8 bases and J by 4 bases, with 20 bases between them. CDR3 length: 15 residues. Germline V CDR1 and CDR2: MDHEN, SYDVKM. Here the CDR3 DNA reads TGTGCCAGCGGACCATCTGGACGGACTTTCTATGGCTACACCTTC. Amino acids: CASGPSGRTFYGYTF.

This clonotype was picked up many times. The chain couples TRBV6-5 to TRBJ1-1, with D tentatively TRBD1 (5 bases). Germline assignment: CDR1 MNHEY and CDR2 SVGAGI. Between the trimmed V and J ends, which lost 2 bases and 3 bases, there was a span of 10 bases. This CDR3 has 14 amino acids. The CDR3 is CASSYQGGYTEAFF. The CDR3 nucleotides are TGTGCCAGCAGTTACCAGGGTGGGTACACTGAAGCTTTCTTT.